A selection of T cell receptor beta chains follows, all from one sample in a study of T cells in Graves' hyperthyroidism and ophthalmopathy. TCRdb called the multiplex PCR reads again in MiXCR, with one record for every CDR3 protein. The data contain 490,000 or so distinct CDR3 sequences, about 16% of them seen just once; the ten biggest clones take up 25% to 35%. Material: blood. These receptors originate from a woman aged 30 to 39 with Graves' ophthalmopathy. CDR3s include the opening cysteine and the closing phenylalanine or tryptophan. The order of the fields is V gene, clone size, J gene, D gene, CDR3 DNA, CDR3 protein. The D gene is left open where the match is weak. Clone size, where shown, is once, few, many, or a class for clones that have expanded.

V: TRBV7-9; size: many; J: TRBJ2-1; D: .; DNA: TGTGCCAGCGTCTCTGGGGGGTTCTCCTACAATGAGCAGTTCTTC; CDR3: CASVSGGFSYNEQFF
V: TRBV27; size: few; J: TRBJ2-1; D: TRBD2; DNA: TGTGCCAGCAGGCTAACTAGCGGGAGTGGTAATGAGCAGTTCTTC; CDR3: CASRLTSGSGNEQFF
V: TRBV29-1; size: .; J: TRBJ2-1; D: .; DNA: TGCAGCGTTAATGTACTTGGTGATCCTAACAATGAGCAGTTCTTC; CDR3: CSVNVLGDPNNEQFF
V: TRBV30; size: many; J: TRBJ2-2; D: .; DNA: TGTGCCTGTCCCACTCCCGCCGGGGAGCTGTTTTTT; CDR3: CACPTPAGELFF
V: TRBV6-1; size: .; J: TRBJ2-5; D: .; DNA: TGTGCCAGCAGGGCGATACCACCCACCCCCCGGACCCAGTACTTC; CDR3: CASRAIPPTPRTQYF
V: TRBV30; size: few; J: TRBJ1-1; D: TRBD1; DNA: TGTGCCTGGAATTTAAGGGGGCGTAACACTGAAGCTTTCTTT; CDR3: CAWNLRGRNTEAFF
V: TRBV3-1; size: many; J: TRBJ2-2; D: .; DNA: TGTGCCAGCAGCTCCCGGGCCAACACCGGGGAGCTGTTTTTT; CDR3: CASSSRANTGELFF
V: TRBV2; size: many; J: TRBJ2-2; D: TRBD2; DNA: TGTGCCAGCAGTGCCAGCGGGAAGAGCACCGGGGAGCTGTTTTTT; CDR3: CASSASGKSTGELFF
V: TRBV9; size: .; J: TRBJ2-3; D: TRBD1; DNA: TGTGCCAGCAGCGGACGGGACAGGGGGGGCACAGATACGCAGTATTTT; CDR3: CASSGRDRGGTDTQYF
V: TRBV9; size: few; J: TRBJ2-1; D: TRBD2; DNA: TGTGCCAGCAGCGTACCCGTTTCGACTAGCGGGAGTAGGGATGAGCAGTTCTTC; CDR3: CASSVPVSTSGSRDEQFF
V: TRBV5-1; size: many; J: TRBJ1-2; D: .; DNA: TGCGCCAGCAGCGCCACGGGGCAGGGGCTCGAAAATGGCTACACCTTC; CDR3: CASSATGQGLENGYTF
V: TRBV10-2; size: many; J: TRBJ2-1; D: .; DNA: TGCGCCAGCGAAGGCAGCCAAACCTACAATGAGCAGTTCTTC; CDR3: CASEGSQTYNEQFF
V: TRBV24-1; size: .; J: TRBJ2-7; D: .; DNA: TGTGCCACCAGTGAGGCAGGGGCTTTGCAGTACTTC; CDR3: CATSEAGALQYF
V: TRBV7-6; size: many; J: TRBJ2-7; D: TRBD2; DNA: TGTGCCAGCAGCCCCACGGCGGGAGTAAACGAGCAGTACTTC; CDR3: CASSPTAGVNEQYF
V: TRBV7-2; size: few; J: TRBJ2-4; D: .; DNA: TGTGCCAGCAGCTCCCCCGCGGCAGTTGCCGCCAAAAACATTCAGTACTTC; CDR3: CASSSPAAVAAKNIQYF
V: TRBV4-1; size: few; J: TRBJ1-2; D: .; DNA: TGCGCCAGCAGCGACGTGACAGGCGGCCCTCGGGGCTACACCTTC; CDR3: CASSDVTGGPRGYTF
V: TRBV13; size: .; J: TRBJ2-2; D: .; DNA: TGTGCCATCAGCTACAAGACAGCCTTGAACGGGGAGCTGTTTTTT; CDR3: CAISYKTALNGELFF
V: TRBV20-1; size: many; J: TRBJ1-5; D: .; DNA: TGCAGTGCCAGTACCGTTGGGAGCAATCAGCCCCAGCATTTT; CDR3: CSASTVGSNQPQHF
V: TRBV5-5; size: many; J: TRBJ2-7; D: TRBD2; DNA: TGTGCCAGCACCTCGCGGGGGAAGGCCTACGAGCAGTACTTC; CDR3: CASTSRGKAYEQYF
V: TRBV27; size: .; J: TRBJ2-3; D: .; DNA: TGTGCCACCTCTAGCGCACCCACAGATACGCAGTATTTT; CDR3: CATSSAPTDTQYF
V: TRBV20-1; size: few; J: TRBJ1-5; D: .; DNA: TGCAGTGCTATTGGTGGGGGTGGGGGCAATCAGCCCCAGCATTTT; CDR3: CSAIGGGGGNQPQHF
V: TRBV7-2; size: .; J: TRBJ2-3; D: TRBD2; DNA: TGTGCCAGCAACACAGGACTAGCGGGAGAGGGAGGGGCTAGCACAGATACGCAGTATTTT; CDR3: CASNTGLAGEGGASTDTQYF
V: TRBV14; size: .; J: TRBJ1-2; D: TRBD1; DNA: TGTGCCAGCAGCCAAGATTTGGGACAGGCTGGCTATGGCTACACCTTC; CDR3: CASSQDLGQAGYGYTF
V: TRBV30; size: many; J: TRBJ1-1; D: .; DNA: TGTGCCTGGAGGTTGGCCGCAATGAACACTGAAGCTTTCTTT; CDR3: CAWRLAAMNTEAFF
V: TRBV11-2; size: few; J: TRBJ2-7; D: .; DNA: TGTGCCAGCAGCTCTGACAGGTGGGCCTTGCAGTACTTC; CDR3: CASSSDRWALQYF
V: TRBV4-1; size: .; J: TRBJ2-1; D: TRBD1; DNA: TGCGCCAGCGCAAAGGACAGGGTTTGGTCCAATGAGCAGTTCTTC; CDR3: CASAKDRVWSNEQFF
V: TRBV6-5; size: few; J: TRBJ1-3; D: .; DNA: TGTGCCAGCAGTTACTACCCTAATCAGCCCGGAAACACCATATATTTT; CDR3: CASSYYPNQPGNTIYF
V: TRBV28; size: many; J: TRBJ2-7; D: .; DNA: TGTGCCAGCAGCTTAGGACCCGTCTACGAGCAGTACTTC; CDR3: CASSLGPVYEQYF
V: TRBV13; size: .; J: TRBJ1-1; D: .; DNA: TGTGCCAGCAGCCCCTACCCCACGAACACTGAAGCTTTCTTT; CDR3: CASSPYPTNTEAFF
V: TRBV28; size: many; J: TRBJ2-7; D: .; DNA: TGTGCCAGCAGTCCAATACAGGTTTCCTCCTACGAGCAGTACTTC; CDR3: CASSPIQVSSYEQYF
V: TRBV3-1; size: .; J: TRBJ1-6; D: .; DNA: TGTGCCAGCAGTTTAGAGGATTCACCCCTCCACTTT; CDR3: CASSLEDSPLHF
V: TRBV11-2; size: many; J: TRBJ2-1; D: TRBD2; DNA: TGTGCCAGCAGCCCGTTCGTCCGGGGGGGCATTTACAATGAGCAGTTCTTC; CDR3: CASSPFVRGGIYNEQFF
V: TRBV9; size: few; J: TRBJ2-1; D: .; DNA: TGTGCCAGCAGCGTAGTTGTGGGAACCTACAATGAGCAGTTCTTC; CDR3: CASSVVVGTYNEQFF
V: TRBV7-3; size: .; J: TRBJ2-7; D: TRBD1; DNA: TGTGCCAGCAGCTCTACATCCGGGACAGGGGACGAGCAGTACTTC; CDR3: CASSSTSGTGDEQYF
V: TRBV5-1; size: few; J: TRBJ2-5; D: TRBD2; DNA: TGTGCCAGCAGCTTAAGCGGGGAGGCGACCCAGTACTTC; CDR3: CASSLSGEATQYF
V: TRBV18; size: few; J: TRBJ2-1; D: .; DNA: TGTGCCAGCTCCCCGACTTCGAGTGAGCAGTTCTTC; CDR3: CASSPTSSEQFF
V: TRBV18; size: many; J: TRBJ2-5; D: .; DNA: TGTGCCAGCTCACGCAGGGAAGAGACCCAGTACTTC; CDR3: CASSRREETQYF
V: TRBV30; size: many; J: TRBJ2-1; D: .; DNA: TGTGCCTGGAGTTCACTAAAGGGTAACATTAAGAATGAGCAGTTCTTC; CDR3: CAWSSLKGNIKNEQFF
V: TRBV6-2/TRBV6-3; size: many; J: TRBJ2-1; D: TRBD1; DNA: TGTGCCAGCAGCCCTACCACAGGGGCCTCCTACAATGAGCAGTTCTTC; CDR3: CASSPTTGASYNEQFF
V: TRBV6-1; size: few; J: TRBJ1-4; D: .; DNA: TGTGCCAGCAAACATGATAACGATGAAAAACTGTTTTTT; CDR3: CASKHDNDEKLFF
V: TRBV3-1; size: once; J: TRBJ1-4; D: .; DNA: TGTGCCAGCAGCCAAGATTGGAGACCGGAAAAACTGTTTTTT; CDR3: CASSQDWRPEKLFF
V: TRBV5-6; size: many; J: TRBJ2-3; D: .; DNA: TGTGCCAGCAGCTTGATGGGATTCTCTAGCACAGATACGCAGTATTTT; CDR3: CASSLMGFSSTDTQYF
V: TRBV7-2; size: few; J: TRBJ1-2; D: .; DNA: TGTGCCAGCAGCTTCCGGCAAGCGGGCGGCTACACCTTC; CDR3: CASSFRQAGGYTF
V: TRBV15; size: few; J: TRBJ2-7; D: .; DNA: TGTGCCACCAGCAGAGATACAGGCTACGAGCAGTACTTC; CDR3: CATSRDTGYEQYF
V: TRBV20-1; size: .; J: TRBJ2-6; D: .; DNA: TGCAGTGCTAGGAAGGGCGGCTCTGGGGCCAACGTCCTGACTTTC; CDR3: CSARKGGSGANVLTF
V: TRBV9; size: .; J: TRBJ2-5; D: .; DNA: TGTGCCAGCAGCGCGTCCCAGACGGTACAGACCCAGTACTTC; CDR3: CASSASQTVQTQYF
V: TRBV7-3; size: many; J: TRBJ2-2; D: .; DNA: TGTGCCAGCAGCTTTATCACCGGGGAGCTGTTTTTT; CDR3: CASSFITGELFF
V: TRBV2; size: many; J: TRBJ2-3; D: TRBD2; DNA: TGTGCCAGCAGTGAAGGGCTAGCGGGAGTAACAGATACGCAGTATTTT; CDR3: CASSEGLAGVTDTQYF
V: TRBV12-5; size: few; J: TRBJ2-5; D: .; DNA: TGTGCTAGTGGTTTGGGAACTCCTGACCGCCAAGAGACCCAGTACTTC; CDR3: CASGLGTPDRQETQYF
V: TRBV20-1; size: .; J: TRBJ2-7; D: TRBD1; DNA: TGCAGTGCGGTAGACAGGGGGTACGAGCAGTACTTC; CDR3: CSAVDRGYEQYF
V: TRBV20-1; size: many; J: TRBJ1-1; D: TRBD1; DNA: TGCAGTGCTAGACAGGGGGCCCATAACACTGAAGCTTTCTTT; CDR3: CSARQGAHNTEAFF
V: TRBV2; size: .; J: TRBJ1-4; D: .; DNA: TGTGCCAGCAGGGAGGGTAGGGTCGATGAAAAACTGTTTTTT; CDR3: CASREGRVDEKLFF
V: TRBV30; size: .; J: TRBJ2-1; D: TRBD2; DNA: TGTGCCACCTCGCGGCGGGAGGGCGGGCAACAACTCTTC; CDR3: CATSRREGGQQLF
V: TRBV11-2; size: many; J: TRBJ2-1; D: .; DNA: TGTGCCAGCAGCTTAGGAAAAAACTACAATGAGCAGTTCTTC; CDR3: CASSLGKNYNEQFF
V: TRBV29-1; size: many; J: TRBJ2-2; D: TRBD2; DNA: TGCAGCGCTGCGGGAGGAACTTCAAGGGGTGCCGGGGAGCTGTTTTTT; CDR3: CSAAGGTSRGAGELFF
V: TRBV5-4; size: .; J: TRBJ2-7; D: .; DNA: TGTGCCAGCAGCGGACAATTCCGGGGCTCCTACGAGCAGTACTTC; CDR3: CASSGQFRGSYEQYF
V: TRBV19; size: few; J: TRBJ2-1; D: .; DNA: TGTGCCAGTAGTATGCAATCTCTCATGCTAGCGCCGTACAATGAGCAGTTCTTC; CDR3: CASSMQSLMLAPYNEQFF
V: TRBV5-8; size: .; J: TRBJ2-5; D: TRBD1; DNA: TGTGCCAGCAGCTCTGGGACAGAACAAGAGACCCAGTACTTC; CDR3: CASSSGTEQETQYF